The 13 T cell receptor beta chains below come from one sample, sequenced in a study of T cell repertoires in cytomegalovirus infection. MiXCR, run by TCRdb on the reads, gives a single entry per CDR3 protein. The table has roughly 230,000 distinct CDR3 sequences, about 12% seen once. Input material: PBMCs. The receptors were sampled from a human donor in good health (CMV status not recorded). Some clones in this sample may be carry-over from other donors' samples.

This clonotype was observed at least ten times. The chain joins TRBV12-3 or TRBV12-4 to TRBJ2-2, with no clear D. The CDR3 sequence is 13 residues long. Trimming left V 6 bases short and J 1 base short, with 6 bases between. CDR3 nucleotide sequence: TGTGCCAGCAGACTACAGAACACCGGGGAGCTGTTTTTT. This translates into CASRLQNTGELFF.

This clonotype showed up many times. The rearrangement joins TRBV7-2 to TRBJ1-2; 8 nucleotides match TRBD1. The CDR3 extends over 15 amino acids. Germline V gene sequence: CDR1 SGHTA, CDR2 FQGNSA. V dropped 2 bases and J dropped 7; count of bases not matched to a gene: 9. The CDR3 DNA reads TGTGCCAGCAGCTTACCCCGGGGCCAGGGGGCTGGCTACACCTTC. Translating it yields CASSLPRGQGAGYTF.

This clonotype appeared many times. The rearrangement links TRBV7-6 to TRBJ1-4, with D perhaps matching TRBD1 (5 bases). The CDR3 has 15 residues. CDR1 SGHVS and CDR2 FNYEAQ come from the germline V gene. V was clipped by 5 bases and J by 6 bases, with 16 bases between them. Here the CDR3 DNA reads TGTGCCAGCAGCCTTAATCCGGGACGAGATGAAAAACTGTTTTTT. Translation: CASSLNPGRDEKLFF.

The gene calls are TRBV29-1 and TRBJ2-1; a possible D gene is TRBD2 (7 bases). Trimming removed 1 base from V and 4 bases from J, with 11 bases in between. This CDR3 is 14 amino acids long. Germline-derived CDR1 and CDR2 are SQVTM and ANQGSEA. The CDR3 sequence: CSVEGRGAYNEQFF. The CDR3 nucleotides read TGCAGCGTTGAAGGCCGGGGGGCTTACAATGAGCAGTTCTTC.

This clonotype showed up many times. This chain uses TRBV7-9 with TRBJ1-1, with D hard to call. This CDR3 contains 12 residues. CDR1 is SEHNR and CDR2 is FQNEAQ in the germline V gene (reference sequence). V was shortened by 2 bases and J by 8 bases, with 9 bases between the two germline ends. The CDR3 region is CASSLNEAEAFF. DNA of the CDR3: TGTGCCAGCAGCTTAAACGAGGCGGAAGCTTTCTTT.

There are many counts of this clonotype. V usage is TRBV7-2 and J usage is TRBJ1-4; 9 positions agree with TRBD1. Germline CDR1 SGHTA, CDR2 FQGNSA. The V segment lost 8 bases and the J segment 6 bases; nucleotides outside the gene matches: 4. The CDR3 has 13 amino acids. CDR3 protein: CASSGTGHEKLFF. CDR3 coding DNA: TGTGCCAGCTCGGGGACAGGGCATGAAAAACTGTTTTTT.

The table lists this clonotype with many counts. The rearrangement links TRBV28 to TRBJ2-7, with 9 bases matching TRBD2. This CDR3 is built from 16 residues. The trim removed 8 bases at V and 5 bases at J, leaving 16 bases unmatched. Per germline, CDR1 MDHEN and CDR2 SYDVKM. The CDR3 protein is CASSQGAGGTVDEQYF. The CDR3 bases are TGTGCCAGCTCCCAAGGGGCGGGAGGGACCGTGGACGAGCAGTACTTC.

This clonotype was seen many times. CDR3 DNA sequence: TGCGCCAGCAGCTTGGGTGCGGCAGATACGCAGTATTTT. The encoded protein is CASSLGAADTQYF. The chain uses TRBV5-1 and TRBJ2-3; D is unresolved. CDR1 is SGHRS, CDR2 YFSETQ, per germline. V lost 0 bases, J lost 4 bases, and 6 bases lay in between. There are 13 residues in the CDR3.

This clonotype was observed many times. The V gene is TRBV7-9, the J gene TRBJ1-1; possibly TRBD1 for D (5 bases). Germline loops: CDR1 SEHNR, CDR2 FQNEAQ (reference sequence). The CDR3 has 13 residues. V shed 7 bases and J shed 7 bases, with 16 bases lying between them. This CDR3 is CASTRDRGSEAFF. The CDR3 DNA reads as TGTGCCAGCACCAGAGACCGGGGGAGTGAAGCTTTCTTT.

This clonotype has ten or more counts. The chain carries TRBV7-2 and TRBJ2-5, with 7 bases that match TRBD2. Germline V CDR1 and CDR2: SGHTA, FQGNSA. The junction had 4 bases not matched to a gene; V was cut back by 4 bases and J by 2 bases. The CDR3 extends over 14 amino acids. CDR3 residues: CASSSHSGQETQYF. The CDR3 DNA reads as TGTGCCAGCAGCTCCCATAGCGGGCAAGAGACCCAGTACTTC. The full variable domain, its missing parts supplied by reference TRBV7-2 and TRBJ2-5, is GAGVSQSPSNKVTEKGKDVELRCDPISGHTALYWYRQSLGQGLEFLIYFQGNSAPDKSGLPSDRFSAERTGGSVSTLTIQRTQQEDSAVYLCASSSHSGQETQYFGPGTRLLVL.

This clonotype showed up just a few times. This sequence joins TRBV29-1 and TRBJ1-2; D gene ambiguous. The V end was cut by 0 bases, the J end by 6 bases, with 17 bases between. CDR3 length equals 15 residues. Germline CDR1 is SQVTM and CDR2 is ANQGSEA. CDR3 in DNA: TGCAGCGTTGAAGATCGGGAATCCCCGGCGGATGGCTACACCTTC. Its protein is CSVEDRESPADGYTF.

This clonotype was counted many times. The chain links TRBV19 to TRBJ2-7; D is undetermined. The CDR3 has 14 residues. V shed 0 bases and J shed 3 bases, with 9 bases lying between them. The germline V gene has CDR1 LNHDA and CDR2 SQIVND (reference sequence). CDR3 loop: CASSIDRTFYEQYF. CDR3 bases: TGTGCCAGTAGTATAGATAGGACGTTCTACGAGCAGTACTTC.

This clonotype was counted between two and nine times. This chain links TRBV7-9 with TRBJ2-1; 11 bases are shared with TRBD2. This CDR3 spans 14 amino acids. Germline V gene sequence: CDR1 SEHNR, CDR2 FQNEAQ (reference sequence). V dropped 10 bases and J dropped 7; count of bases not matched to a gene: 9. The CDR3 sequence is CAKGALAGVNEQFF. As DNA, the CDR3 is TGTGCCAAGGGGGCACTAGCGGGAGTGAATGAGCAGTTCTTC.